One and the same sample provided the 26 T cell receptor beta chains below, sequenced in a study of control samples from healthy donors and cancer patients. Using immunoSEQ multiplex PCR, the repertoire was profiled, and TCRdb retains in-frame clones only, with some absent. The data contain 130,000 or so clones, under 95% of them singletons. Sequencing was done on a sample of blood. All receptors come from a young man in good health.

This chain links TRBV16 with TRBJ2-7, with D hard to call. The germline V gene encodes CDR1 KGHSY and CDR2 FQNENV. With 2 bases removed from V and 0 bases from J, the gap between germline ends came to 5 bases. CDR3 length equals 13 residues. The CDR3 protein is CASSQSISYEQYF. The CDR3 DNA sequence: TGTGCCAGCAGCCAAAGCATCTCCTACGAGCAGTACTTC.

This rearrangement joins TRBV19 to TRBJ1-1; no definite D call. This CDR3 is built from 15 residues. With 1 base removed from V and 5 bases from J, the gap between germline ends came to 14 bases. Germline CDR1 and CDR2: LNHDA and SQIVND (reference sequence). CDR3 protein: CASSIVVERRTEAFF. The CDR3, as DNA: TGTGCCAGTAGTATAGTGGTGGAAAGGCGGACTGAAGCTTTCTTT.

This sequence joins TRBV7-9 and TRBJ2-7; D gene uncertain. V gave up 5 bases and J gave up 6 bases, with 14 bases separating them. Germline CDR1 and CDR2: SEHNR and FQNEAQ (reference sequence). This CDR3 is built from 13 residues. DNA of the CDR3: TGTGCCAGCAGCCTCGATGGATCGGGCGAGCAGTACTTC. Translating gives CASSLDGSGEQYF.

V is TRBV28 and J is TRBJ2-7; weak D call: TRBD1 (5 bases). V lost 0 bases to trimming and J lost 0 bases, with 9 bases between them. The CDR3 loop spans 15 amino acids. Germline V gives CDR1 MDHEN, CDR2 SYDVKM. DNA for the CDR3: TGTGCCAGCAGTTTATGGGGGCGGAGCTCCTACGAGCAGTACTTC. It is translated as CASSLWGRSSYEQYF.

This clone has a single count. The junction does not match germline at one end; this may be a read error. The CDR3 loop reads CASSYLTGGNTEAFF. As DNA, the CDR3 is TGTGCCAGCAGCTACTTGACAGGGGGGAACACTGAAGCTTTCTTT. This chain links TRBV6-5 with TRBJ1-1; 9 bases map to TRBD1. CDR1 is MNHEY, CDR2 SVGAGI, per germline. The length of the CDR3 is 15 residues.

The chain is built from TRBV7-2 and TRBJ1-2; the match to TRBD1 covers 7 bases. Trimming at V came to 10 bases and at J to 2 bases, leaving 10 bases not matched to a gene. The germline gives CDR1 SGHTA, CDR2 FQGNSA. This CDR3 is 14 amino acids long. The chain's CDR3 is CATPRGGGNYGYTF. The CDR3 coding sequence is TGTGCCACCCCCAGGGGAGGGGGCAACTATGGCTACACCTTC.

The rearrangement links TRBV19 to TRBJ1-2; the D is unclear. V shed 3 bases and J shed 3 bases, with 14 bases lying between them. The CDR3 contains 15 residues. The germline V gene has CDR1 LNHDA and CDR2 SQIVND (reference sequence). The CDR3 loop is CASSIRAGSDYGYTF. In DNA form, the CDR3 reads TGTGCCAGTAGTATTCGGGCGGGATCGGACTATGGCTACACCTTC.

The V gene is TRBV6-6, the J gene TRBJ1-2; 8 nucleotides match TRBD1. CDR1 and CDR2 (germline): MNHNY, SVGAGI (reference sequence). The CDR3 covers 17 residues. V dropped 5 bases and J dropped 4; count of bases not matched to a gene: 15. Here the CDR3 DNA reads TGTGCCAGCAGTCGGGACAGGAATACTGGGACCTCCTATGGCTACACCTTC. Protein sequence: CASSRDRNTGTSYGYTF.

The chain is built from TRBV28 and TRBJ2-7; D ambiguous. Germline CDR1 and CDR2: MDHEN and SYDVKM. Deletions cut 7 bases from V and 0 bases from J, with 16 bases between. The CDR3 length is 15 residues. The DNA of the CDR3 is TGTGCCAGCACCCTGACTTCCCGTACCTCCTACGAGCAGTACTTC. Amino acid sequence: CASTLTSRTSYEQYF.

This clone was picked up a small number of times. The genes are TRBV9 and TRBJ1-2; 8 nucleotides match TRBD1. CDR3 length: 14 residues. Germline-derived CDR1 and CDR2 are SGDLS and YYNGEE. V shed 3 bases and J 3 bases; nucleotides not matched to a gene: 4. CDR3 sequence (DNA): TGTGCCAGCAGCGGGACAGGGCGCGACTATGGCTACACCTTC. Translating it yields CASSGTGRDYGYTF.

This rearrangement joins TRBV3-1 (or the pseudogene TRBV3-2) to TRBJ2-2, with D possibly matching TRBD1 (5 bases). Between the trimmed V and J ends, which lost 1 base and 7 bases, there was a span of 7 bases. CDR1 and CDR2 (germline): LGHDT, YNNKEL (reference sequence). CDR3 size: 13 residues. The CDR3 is CASSQGGSGELFF. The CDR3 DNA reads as TGTGCCAGCAGCCAAGGGGGCAGCGGGGAGCTGTTTTTT.

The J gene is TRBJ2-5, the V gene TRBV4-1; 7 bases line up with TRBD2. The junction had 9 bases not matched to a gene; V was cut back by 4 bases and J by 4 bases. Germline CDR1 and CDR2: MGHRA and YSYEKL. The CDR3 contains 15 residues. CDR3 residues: CASSRREGRGETQYF. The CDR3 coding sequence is TGCGCCAGCAGCCGCAGGGAGGGGCGGGGAGAGACCCAGTACTTC.

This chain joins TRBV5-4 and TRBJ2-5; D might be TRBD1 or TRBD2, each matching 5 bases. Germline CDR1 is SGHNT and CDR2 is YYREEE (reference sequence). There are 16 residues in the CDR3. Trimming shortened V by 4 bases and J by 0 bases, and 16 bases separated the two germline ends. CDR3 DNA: TGTGCCAGCAGCCCCTCGGGACCTGGGGACCAAGAGACCCAGTACTTC. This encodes CASSPSGPGDQETQYF.

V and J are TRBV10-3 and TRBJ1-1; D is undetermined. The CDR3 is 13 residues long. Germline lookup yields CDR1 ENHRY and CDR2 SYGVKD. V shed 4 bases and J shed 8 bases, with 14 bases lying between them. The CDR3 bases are TGTGCCATCAGTGCCCAACCTCAGAGGGAAGCTTTCTTT. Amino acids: CAISAQPQREAFF.

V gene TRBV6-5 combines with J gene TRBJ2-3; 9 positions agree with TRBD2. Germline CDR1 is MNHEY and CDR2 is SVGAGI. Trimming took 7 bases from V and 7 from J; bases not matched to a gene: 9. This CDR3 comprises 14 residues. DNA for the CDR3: TGTGCCAGCACCGCGGGGGGGGCCCAGAATACGCAGTATTTT. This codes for CASTAGGAQNTQYF.

CDR3 amino acids: CASSTGGNEQFF. CDR3 in DNA: TGTGCCAGCAGTACGGGAGGGAATGAGCAGTTCTTC. The genes are TRBV6-6 and TRBJ2-1; 8 positions agree with TRBD2. Germline CDR1 MNHNY, CDR2 SVGAGI (reference sequence). Unmatched junction bases numbered 1, after V lost 5 bases and J lost 7 bases. This CDR3 region has 12 residues.

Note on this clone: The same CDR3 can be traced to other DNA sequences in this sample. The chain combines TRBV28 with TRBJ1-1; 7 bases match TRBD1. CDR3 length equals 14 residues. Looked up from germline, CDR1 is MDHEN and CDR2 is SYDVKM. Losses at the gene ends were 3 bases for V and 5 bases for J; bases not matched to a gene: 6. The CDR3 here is CASSFRQGLTEAFF. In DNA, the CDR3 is TGTGCCAGCAGTTTCCGACAGGGCCTGACTGAAGCTTTCTTT.

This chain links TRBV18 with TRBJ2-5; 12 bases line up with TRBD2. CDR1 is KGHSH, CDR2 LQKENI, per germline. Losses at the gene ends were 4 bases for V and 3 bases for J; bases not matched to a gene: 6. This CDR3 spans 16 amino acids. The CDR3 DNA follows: TGTGCCAGCTCACTCGCTAGCGGGGGGGCTGAAGAGACCCAGTACTTC. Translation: CASSLASGGAEETQYF. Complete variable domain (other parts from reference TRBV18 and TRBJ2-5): NAGVMQNPRHLVRRRGQEARLRCSPMKGHSHVYWYRQLPEEGLKFMVYLQKENIIDESGMPKERFSAEFPKEGPSILRIQQVVRGDSAAYFCASSLASGGAEETQYFGPGTRLLVL.

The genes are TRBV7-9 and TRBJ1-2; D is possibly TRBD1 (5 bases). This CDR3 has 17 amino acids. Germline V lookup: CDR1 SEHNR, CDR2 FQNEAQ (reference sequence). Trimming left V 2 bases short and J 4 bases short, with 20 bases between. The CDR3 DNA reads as TGTGCCAGCAGCTTATTCCCAATCCAGGGCTCAGTCTATGGCTACACCTTC. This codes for CASSLFPIQGSVYGYTF.

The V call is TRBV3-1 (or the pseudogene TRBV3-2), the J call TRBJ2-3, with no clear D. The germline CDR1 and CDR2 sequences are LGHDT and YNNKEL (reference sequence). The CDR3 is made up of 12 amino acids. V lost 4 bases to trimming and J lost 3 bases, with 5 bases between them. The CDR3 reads CASSLMTDTQYF. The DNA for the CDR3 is TGTGCCAGCAGCCTGATGACAGATACGCAGTATTTT.

The CDR3 sequence: CASSTGQGTLAFF. The DNA for the CDR3 is TGTGCCAGTAGTACCGGACAGGGGACGTTGGCTTTCTTT. The J gene is TRBJ1-1, the V gene TRBV19; the match to TRBD1 covers 9 bases. J gave up 11 bases and V 4 bases, and 8 bases lay outside the gene matches. Germline CDR1 LNHDA, CDR2 SQIVND (reference sequence). CDR3 size: 13 residues.

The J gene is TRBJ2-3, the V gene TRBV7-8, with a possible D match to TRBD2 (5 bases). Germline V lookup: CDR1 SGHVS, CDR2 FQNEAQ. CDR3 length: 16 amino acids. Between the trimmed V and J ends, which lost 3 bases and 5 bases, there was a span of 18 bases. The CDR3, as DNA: TGTGCCAGCAGCTTGCTCGCGGGCCCCCCGGGAGATACGCAGTATTTT. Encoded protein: CASSLLAGPPGDTQYF.

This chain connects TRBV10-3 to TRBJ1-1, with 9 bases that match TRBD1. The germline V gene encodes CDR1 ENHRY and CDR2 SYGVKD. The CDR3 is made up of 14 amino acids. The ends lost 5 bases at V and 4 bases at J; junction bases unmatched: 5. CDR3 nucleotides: TGTGCCATCAGTTACCTACAGGGGGCCACTGAAGCTTTCTTT. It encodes CAISYLQGATEAFF.

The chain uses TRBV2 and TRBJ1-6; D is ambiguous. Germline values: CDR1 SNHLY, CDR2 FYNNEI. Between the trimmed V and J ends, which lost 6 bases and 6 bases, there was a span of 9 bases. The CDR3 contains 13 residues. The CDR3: CASSAGINSPLHF. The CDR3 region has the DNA TGTGCCAGCAGCGCCGGGATTAATTCACCCCTCCACTTT.

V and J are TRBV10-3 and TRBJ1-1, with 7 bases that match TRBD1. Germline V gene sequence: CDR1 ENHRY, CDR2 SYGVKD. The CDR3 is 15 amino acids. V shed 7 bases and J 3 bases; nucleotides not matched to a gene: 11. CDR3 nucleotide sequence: TGTGCCATCACCAAGGAGGACAGGACCTACACTGAAGCTTTCTTT. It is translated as CAITKEDRTYTEAFF.

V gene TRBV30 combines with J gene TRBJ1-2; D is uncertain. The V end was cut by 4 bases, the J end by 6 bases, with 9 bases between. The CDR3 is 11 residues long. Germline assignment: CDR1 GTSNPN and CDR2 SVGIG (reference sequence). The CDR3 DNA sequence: TGTGCCTGGATAGATCCAGATGGCTACACCTTC. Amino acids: CAWIDPDGYTF.